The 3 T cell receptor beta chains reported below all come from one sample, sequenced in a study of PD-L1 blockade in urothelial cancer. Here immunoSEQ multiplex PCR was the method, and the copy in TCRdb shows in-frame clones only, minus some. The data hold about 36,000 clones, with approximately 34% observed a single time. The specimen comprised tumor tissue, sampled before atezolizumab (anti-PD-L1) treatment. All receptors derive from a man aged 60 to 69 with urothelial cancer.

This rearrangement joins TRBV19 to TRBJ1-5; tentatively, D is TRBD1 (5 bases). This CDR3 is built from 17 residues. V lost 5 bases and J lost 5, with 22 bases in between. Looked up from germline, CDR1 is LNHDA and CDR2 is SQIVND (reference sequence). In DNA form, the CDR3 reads TGTGCCAGTAGTCCTACGTGGGGGTCTAGTTCTGATCAGCCCCAGCATTTT. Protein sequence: CASSPTWGSSSDQPQHF. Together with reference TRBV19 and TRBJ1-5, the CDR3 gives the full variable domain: DGGITQSPKYLFRKEGQNVTLSCEQNLNHDAMYWYRQDPGQGLRLIYYSQIVNDFQKGDIAEGYSVSREKKESFPLTVTSAQKNPTAFYLCASSPTWGSSSDQPQHFGDGTRLSIL.

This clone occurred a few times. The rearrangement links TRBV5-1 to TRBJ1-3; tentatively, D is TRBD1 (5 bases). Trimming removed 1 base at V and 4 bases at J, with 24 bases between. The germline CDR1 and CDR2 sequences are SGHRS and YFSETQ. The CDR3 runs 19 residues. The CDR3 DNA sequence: TGCGCCAGCAGCTTGCGGGGCACAGGAACCACCGCGGGAGGAAACACCATATATTTT. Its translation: CASSLRGTGTTAGGNTIYF.

The CDR3 coding sequence is TGTGCCAGCAGGAGGACCGACACAGATACGCAGTATTTT. It encodes CASRRTDTDTQYF. The J gene is TRBJ2-3, the V gene TRBV6-8; no firm D call. V lost 6 bases to trimming and J lost 2 bases, with 9 bases between them. The CDR3 runs to 13 residues. The germline CDR1 and CDR2 sequences are MNHGY and SAAAGT.